This T cell receptor (beta chain) was profiled in a study of cytomegalovirus exposure and HLA in healthy donors. Study observations and caveats: There were some V segments, including TRBV6-2 and TRBV6-3, excluded as indistinguishable. According to a later analysis, donors in an Asian-associated ancestry cluster reportedly had fewer N-insertions than the roughly 660-donor mean. For most TCR beta V segments, an earlier analysis put the productive rate at about 87% or about 30% of the time.

With respect to this clone: Its specificity is not known.

There are 14 residues in the CDR3. V lost 1 base, J lost 6 bases, and 4 bases stayed unmatched. The germline CDR1 and CDR2 sequences are LNHNV and YYDKDF (reference sequence). Primers for the PCR totalled 60 Vbeta and 13 Jbeta. Produced via immunoSEQ multiplex PCR; TCRdb's table is partial and in-frame only. The table lists about 67,000 clones, with about 5% in the top ten. Sequenced material: PBMCs. The rearrangement links TRBV15 to TRBJ2-3; 7 bases fit TRBD2. The receptor was derived from a middle-aged woman in good health and CMV-seropositive. The CDR3 sequence is CATSRGREADTQYF. The DNA of the CDR3 is TGTGCCACCAGCAGAGGACGGGAGGCCGATACGCAGTATTTT.